The 25 T cell receptor beta chains below all came from one sample that was sequenced in a study of CD8 T cells in ankylosing spondylitis. TCRdb passed the 5' RACE reads through MiXCR, listing each CDR3 protein once. The sample has about 90,000 distinct CDR3 sequences; around 8.5% are singletons. For these TCRs, the target antigens are not known. Study-level points and caveats: The study identified a TCR beta motif of eight highly homologous variants that appeared characteristic of ankylosing spondylitis blood.

Sequenced sample: blood, either unsorted or a sorted T cell fraction (not recorded which). These receptors were taken from a male donor with ankylosing spondylitis.

This clonotype was counted many times. The V call is TRBV20-1, the J call TRBJ2-1; 9 bases map to TRBD2. The CDR3 has 16 residues. V trimming: 0 bases; J trimming: 4 bases; junction bases outside the gene matches: 7. Germline V gene sequence: CDR1 DFQATT, CDR2 SNEGSKA (reference sequence). The DNA for the CDR3 is TGCAGTGCTAGAGATAATTTCGCGGGAGGGTACAATGAGCAGTTCTTC. It yields the protein CSARDNFAGGYNEQFF.

This clonotype occurred a few times. This chain joins TRBV24-1 and TRBJ2-1; 9 bases match TRBD2. V lost 3 bases to trimming and J lost 6 bases; unmatched junction nucleotides: 8. The CDR3 is 16 residues long. In germline, CDR1 is KGHDR, CDR2 SFDVKD. CDR3 in DNA: TGTGCCACCAGTGATATAGGCGGGAGGGCCCGCAATGAGCAGTTCTTC. This sequence encodes CATSDIGGRARNEQFF.

The rearrangement uses TRBV10-2 and TRBJ2-3; the match to TRBD2 covers 8 bases. Germline V gives CDR1 WSHSY, CDR2 SAAADI. The CDR3 consists of 16 residues. V dropped 11 bases and J dropped 6; count of bases not matched to a gene: 19. CDR3 in DNA: TGCGCCCTTGCCGGGGCTAGCGGGCGAAAGGTGGATACGCAGTATTTT. Its protein is CALAGASGRKVDTQYF.

At least ten counts were recorded for this clonotype. The chain recombines TRBV20-1 with TRBJ1-6; D is ambiguous. The germline gives CDR1 DFQATT, CDR2 SNEGSKA (reference sequence). The CDR3 runs to 10 residues. Deletions cut 5 bases from V and 8 bases from J, with 4 bases between. DNA for the CDR3: TGCAGTGCTTCCTATTCACCCCTCCACTTT. It is translated as CSASYSPLHF.

This chain joins TRBV13 and TRBJ2-7; no clear D. Germline-derived CDR1 and CDR2 are PRHDT and FYEKMQ (reference sequence). The CDR3 totals 12 residues. V was pared by 11 bases and J by 2 bases, with 13 bases between. CDR3 sequence reads: CAGSAGPYEQYF. Written as DNA, the CDR3 is TGTGCCGGTTCAGCCGGCCCCTACGAGCAGTACTTC.

As concerns this clonotype: A much larger clone lies one base from this, so it may be a read error. V usage is TRBV29-1 and J usage is TRBJ2-1; D remains unclear. The V gene lost 0 bases and the J gene lost 7 bases, with 7 bases spanning the gap. The CDR3 length is 12 residues. From germline, CDR1 is SQVTM and CDR2 ANQGSEA. In DNA form, the CDR3 reads TGCAGCGTTGAAGAATTTCAGAATGAGCAGTTCTTC. Its translation is CSVEEFQNEQFF.

This clonotype was observed a handful of times. V and J are TRBV10-3 and TRBJ2-2; D is ambiguous. The germline V gene has CDR1 ENHRY and CDR2 SYGVKD. CDR3 size: 13 residues. V lost 8 bases and J lost 2, with 9 bases in between. Written as DNA, the CDR3 is TGTGCCATCTTAAGACCAAACACCGGGGAGCTGTTTTTT. Translated: CAILRPNTGELFF.

This clonotype was counted a single time. The genes are TRBV6-5 and TRBJ2-1; D gene uncertain. V lost 0 bases to trimming and J lost 6 bases, with 12 bases between them. The CDR3 length is 15 residues. Germline CDR1 MNHEY, CDR2 SVGAGI. CDR3 sequence (DNA): TGTGCCAGCAGTTACTCAACCTGGGGAACCAATGAGCAGTTCTTC. Translated: CASSYSTWGTNEQFF.

The rearrangement uses TRBV5-6 and TRBJ2-1; 12 bases are a match to TRBD2. The J segment lost 3 bases and the V segment lost 0 bases, leaving 7 bases of the junction unmatched. CDR3 size: 18 residues. CDR1 and CDR2 from the germline V gene are SGHDT and YYEEEE. The CDR3 protein is CASSLEWTSGKFYNEQFF. The CDR3 nucleotides are TGTGCCAGCAGCTTGGAGTGGACTAGCGGGAAATTCTACAATGAGCAGTTCTTC.

This clonotype was detected only a few times. This chain uses TRBV29-1 with TRBJ2-7; TRBD1 aligns across 10 bases. Germline V gene lookup returns CDR1 SQVTM and CDR2 ANQGSEA. The CDR3 sequence is 14 residues long. With 7 bases clipped from V and 5 bases from J, the junction kept 11 bases outside the gene matches. CDR3 sequence (DNA): TGCAGCGCCCTCACCGGGACAGGGGTCGACGAGCAGTACTTC. Amino acid sequence: CSALTGTGVDEQYF.

This clonotype turned up a few times. This chain connects TRBV6-1 to TRBJ2-7; TRBD2 might be the D (6 bases). The V end was cut by 2 bases, the J end by 0 bases, with 11 bases between. Germline values: CDR1 MNHNS, CDR2 SASEGT. The CDR3 is 15 residues long. The CDR3 protein is CASSERRGNSYEQYF. In DNA, the CDR3 is TGTGCCAGCAGTGAACGGAGGGGAAACTCCTACGAGCAGTACTTC.

This clonotype was counted between two and nine times. J is TRBJ1-2 and V is TRBV5-5, with D hard to call. V was pared by 2 bases and J by 3 bases, with 11 bases between. Germline lookup yields CDR1 SGHKS and CDR2 YYEKEE (reference sequence). The CDR3 has 14 residues. CDR3 region: CASSFEGFDYGYTF. The CDR3 DNA sequence: TGTGCCAGCAGCTTTGAGGGTTTCGACTATGGCTACACCTTC.

This clonotype was counted ten times or more. The chain employs TRBV12-3 or TRBV12-4 and TRBJ1-1, with a weak D call TRBD1 (5 bases). CDR3 length equals 12 residues. V lost 9 bases and J 5 bases, leaving 13 bases between the germline ends. CDR3 in amino acids: CASCFWGTEAFF. The DNA of the CDR3 is TGTGCCAGTTGCTTTTGGGGGACTGAAGCTTTCTTT.

This clonotype was observed a handful of times. CDR3 amino acids: CASSPWGGPGQETQYF. In DNA form, the CDR3 reads TGTGCCAGTAGCCCATGGGGGGGGCCGGGGCAAGAGACCCAGTACTTC. The chain carries TRBV19 and TRBJ2-5, with a weak D call TRBD2 (7 bases). The ends were cut back, 6 bases at V and 2 bases at J, with 19 bases in the middle. Germline CDR1 LNHDA, CDR2 SQIVND (reference sequence). This CDR3 has 16 amino acids.

This clonotype showed up just a few times. This chain connects TRBV3-1 to TRBJ2-5; D might be TRBD2 (5 bases). The CDR3 consists of 14 residues. Trimming stripped 0 bases from V and 4 bases from J, with 9 bases between. Germline V gene sequence: CDR1 LGHDT, CDR2 YNNKEL (reference sequence). CDR3 region: CASSQDTEGETQYF. The CDR3 coding sequence is TGTGCCAGCAGCCAAGATACAGAGGGAGAGACCCAGTACTTC.

The table lists this clonotype with many counts. The CDR3 here is CSVDGTSGNQYF. The CDR3 nucleotides are TGCAGCGTTGATGGGACTTCAGGGAACCAGTACTTC. The chain links TRBV29-1 to TRBJ2-5, with a possible D match to TRBD2 (6 bases). The CDR3 has 12 amino acids. The V gene's germline CDR1 is SQVTM and CDR2 ANQGSEA. Trimming pared 3 bases from V and 10 bases from J, leaving 15 bases between.

The chain carries TRBV2 and TRBJ2-1, with TRBD2 matching 11 bases. The V segment lost 6 bases and the J segment 10 bases; nucleotides outside the gene matches: 5. The CDR3 covers 13 residues. CDR1 and CDR2 from the germline V gene are SNHLY and FYNNEI. The CDR3 sequence is CASRTSGTGEQFF. CDR3 nucleotide sequence: TGTGCCAGCAGGACTAGCGGGACGGGAGAGCAGTTCTTC.

This clonotype has ten or more counts. The V and J genes are TRBV12-3 or TRBV12-4 and TRBJ2-1; D is uncertain. The germline V and J ends were trimmed by 10 bases and 6 bases, with 16 bases remaining between them. This CDR3 has 13 amino acids. The DNA for the CDR3 is TGTGCCACCGCTGGGCCGGCGACCAATGAGCAGTTCTTC. It specifies CATAGPATNEQFF.

J is TRBJ2-5 and V is TRBV19; 7 bases line up with TRBD2. The CDR3 runs to 15 residues. J lost 3 bases, V lost 3 bases, and 7 bases had no gene match. The germline V gene has CDR1 LNHDA and CDR2 SQIVND (reference sequence). CDR3 residues: CASSIRVGGKETQYF. The CDR3 DNA reads as TGTGCCAGTAGTATTAGGGTCGGGGGGAAAGAGACCCAGTACTTC.

In this sample, this clonotype turned up many times. The CDR3 region is CASSPVAGEQFF. Here the CDR3 DNA reads TGTGCCAGCAGTCCAGTAGCTGGTGAGCAGTTCTTC. The chain recombines TRBV12-3 or TRBV12-4 with TRBJ2-1; D unresolved. V was pared by 5 bases and J by 9 bases, with 11 bases between. This CDR3 region has 12 residues.

This chain connects TRBV5-1 to TRBJ2-2; 10 nucleotides align to TRBD2. CDR1 is SGHRS, CDR2 YFSETQ, per germline. With V trimmed by 5 bases and J by 1 base, 5 bases remained unmatched. The CDR3 sequence is 16 residues long. The CDR3 sequence is CASSSRLAGNTGELFF. The CDR3 coding sequence is TGCGCCAGCAGTTCACGACTAGCGGGGAACACCGGGGAGCTGTTTTTT.

The V and J genes are TRBV29-1 and TRBJ2-1; 9 bases map to TRBD2. CDR1 is SQVTM and CDR2 is ANQGSEA in the germline V gene. This CDR3 is 15 amino acids long. The V segment lost 7 bases and the J segment 8 bases; nucleotides outside the gene matches: 15. The CDR3 nucleotides are TGCAGCGGGGGAGCTGGGCTAGCGGGAAAGTATGAGCAGTTCTTC. Translation gives CSGGAGLAGKYEQFF.

V gene TRBV30 combines with J gene TRBJ2-1; TRBD2 is a possible D gene (6 bases). Germline CDR1 is GTSNPN and CDR2 is SVGIG (reference sequence). This CDR3 is built from 11 residues. With 8 bases removed from V and 5 bases from J, the gap between germline ends came to 10 bases. The chain's CDR3 is CARWEDNEQFF. CDR3 in DNA: TGTGCCAGATGGGAGGACAATGAGCAGTTCTTC.

This clonotype was found many times. The chain combines TRBV4-2 with TRBJ2-1; 8 bases fit TRBD2. Trimming cost V 7 bases and J 1 base; bases outside gene matches: 9. The CDR3 covers 16 residues. Germline loops: CDR1 LGHNA, CDR2 YNFKEQ. CDR3 sequence: CASTDPLAGSYNEQFF. In DNA form, the CDR3 reads TGTGCCAGCACCGACCCGCTAGCGGGTTCCTACAATGAGCAGTTCTTC.

DNA of the CDR3: TGTGCCACCAGCGTCACAGGGAACGAGCAGTACTTC. Encoded protein: CATSVTGNEQYF. The V gene is TRBV15, the J gene TRBJ2-7, with D possibly being TRBD1 (6 bases). The CDR3 extends over 12 amino acids. Trimming shortened V by 5 bases and J by 5 bases, and 10 bases separated the two germline ends. Germline V gene data show CDR1 as LNHNV and CDR2 as YYDKDF (reference sequence).